The 20 T cell receptor beta chains below all came from one sample that was sequenced in a study of OX40 agonist ivuxolimab in advanced cancers. Some clones are missing from TCRdb's copy, which holds only in-frame ones; the method was immunoSEQ multiplex PCR. The sample holds fewer than 200,000 clones, 90% to 95% seen once. The sample consisted of CD4+ or CD8+ T cells sorted from blood, taken in a trial of the OX40 agonist ivuxolimab. These receptors all stem from an adult with an advanced solid tumor such as melanoma, head and neck, liver or kidney cancer.

This rearrangement joins TRBV5-1 to TRBJ1-3; D remains unclear. The CDR3 runs to 15 residues. CDR1 and CDR2 from the germline V gene are SGHRS and YFSETQ. Trimming removed 4 bases from V and 0 bases from J, with 11 bases in between. The CDR3 coding sequence is TGCGCCAGCAGCACGGACGGCAACTCTGGAAACACCATATATTTT. Its protein is CASSTDGNSGNTIYF.

The J gene is TRBJ2-3, the V gene TRBV5-6, with a weak D call TRBD1 (6 bases). Trimming pared 0 bases from V and 2 bases from J, leaving 13 bases between. CDR3 length: 16 amino acids. CDR1 is SGHDT, CDR2 YYEEEE, per germline. CDR3 loop: CASSLEVRQATDTQYF. CDR3 nucleotides: TGTGCCAGCAGCTTGGAGGTTCGACAGGCCACAGATACGCAGTATTTT.

This rearrangement joins TRBV7-8 to TRBJ2-3; 9 bases line up with TRBD2. Germline trimming cut 1 base from V and 1 base from J; bases unmatched to any gene: 15. Germline values: CDR1 SGHVS, CDR2 FQNEAQ. This CDR3 region has 20 residues. CDR3 protein: CASSLVIIRATSGRTDTQYF. The CDR3 nucleotides are TGTGCCAGCAGCTTAGTAATTATTCGGGCTACTAGCGGGCGCACAGATACGCAGTATTTT.

The rearrangement joins TRBV7-9 to TRBJ1-6, with 9 bases matching TRBD1. CDR1 and CDR2 (germline): SEHNR, FQNEAQ (reference sequence). The junction had 9 bases not matched to a gene; V was cut back by 5 bases and J by 7 bases. This CDR3 spans 16 amino acids. The CDR3 DNA is TGTGCCAGCAGCCAGCCGAGGGGGACAGGGAATTCACCCCTCCACTTT. This encodes CASSQPRGTGNSPLHF.

J is TRBJ1-1 and V is TRBV18, with TRBD1 identical over 8 bases. The CDR3 covers 16 residues. Germline CDR1 reads KGHSH; CDR2 reads LQKENI. V was clipped by 3 bases and J by 4 bases; unmatched bases: 10. CDR3 DNA: TGTGCCAGCTCACCCCTTATATCTGGGACAGGCACTGAAGCTTTCTTT. Translating it yields CASSPLISGTGTEAFF.

This chain uses TRBV28 with TRBJ1-1; D not resolved. The CDR3 is 14 residues long. Germline CDR1 reads MDHEN; CDR2 reads SYDVKM. V dropped 2 bases and J dropped 1 base, with 8 bases sitting between them. The CDR3 region is CASSLDTQNTEAFF. CDR3 in DNA: TGTGCCAGCAGTTTAGATACACAGAACACTGAAGCTTTCTTT.

A single count supports this clone. This chain connects TRBV18 to TRBJ1-4, with a weak D call TRBD1 (6 bases). The CDR3 length is 16 residues. Per the germline V gene, CDR1 is KGHSH and CDR2 is LQKENI. The germline V and J ends were trimmed by 3 bases and 9 bases, with 20 bases remaining between them. As DNA, the CDR3 is TGTGCCAGCTCACCGACAGGTTATGTGGGGTCGAAAAAACTGTTTTTT. Translating gives CASSPTGYVGSKKLFF.

This clone has just one count. This chain connects TRBV6-4 to TRBJ2-2; TRBD2 might be the D (6 bases). V gave up 7 bases and J gave up 0 bases, with 9 bases separating them. CDR1 is MRHNA, CDR2 SNTAGT, per germline. This CDR3 comprises 14 residues. The CDR3 bases are TGTGCCAGCAAGAGCGGGTCGAACACCGGGGAGCTGTTTTTT. This sequence encodes CASKSGSNTGELFF.

The genes are TRBV2 and TRBJ2-7, with 11 bases identical to TRBD2. V was clipped by 3 bases and J by 3 bases; unmatched bases: 4. The CDR3 runs to 15 residues. CDR1 and CDR2 from the germline V gene are SNHLY and FYNNEI. CDR3 nucleotides: TGTGCCAGCAGTGATTCTAGCGGGAGGCTCTACGAGCAGTACTTC. This sequence encodes CASSDSSGRLYEQYF.

The V call is TRBV7-6, the J call TRBJ2-3, with D unresolved. Germline V gives CDR1 SGHVS, CDR2 FNYEAQ. This CDR3 region has 13 residues. V was clipped by 6 bases and J by 6 bases, with 13 bases between them. Written as DNA, the CDR3 is TGTGCCAGCAGACGCAGGCCTGCGGATACGCAGTATTTT. This sequence encodes CASRRRPADTQYF.

This chain links TRBV19 with TRBJ2-5; 10 bases are shared with TRBD2. V shed 3 bases, J shed 5 bases, and the junction held 9 bases outside the gene matches. The germline V gene has CDR1 LNHDA and CDR2 SQIVND (reference sequence). This CDR3 has 16 amino acids. The CDR3 spells CASSMRLAGVGETQYF. The CDR3 DNA is TGTGCCAGTAGTATGCGGCTAGCGGGAGTTGGTGAGACCCAGTACTTC.

This chain uses TRBV6-1 with TRBJ2-5; D call uncertain. The V and J ends lost 4 bases and 2 bases respectively, with 5 bases between them. This CDR3 is 12 amino acids long. Germline assignment: CDR1 MNHNS and CDR2 SASEGT. The CDR3 region has the DNA TGTGCCAGCAGTGGCCATCAAGAGACCCAGTACTTC. Its translation: CASSGHQETQYF.

The chain carries TRBV29-1 and TRBJ1-1; TRBD1 matches 8 bases. Germline V gene data show CDR1 as SQVTM and CDR2 as ANQGSEA. This CDR3 comprises 11 residues. With V trimmed by 6 bases and J by 7 bases, 4 bases remained unmatched. The CDR3 protein is CSVATGVEAFF. CDR3 DNA sequence: TGCAGCGTAGCGACAGGGGTTGAAGCTTTCTTT.

This clone appeared a single time. The same CDR3 arises from other DNA sequences in this sample as well. This rearrangement joins TRBV7-2 to TRBJ1-1; possibly TRBD1 for D (6 bases). The CDR3 loop spans 14 amino acids. V dropped 3 bases and J dropped 2 bases, with 10 bases sitting between them. Germline V gives CDR1 SGHTA, CDR2 FQGNSA. The CDR3 region has the DNA TGTGCCAGCAGCTTTGGGGGCGGAAACACTGAAGCTTTCTTT. Residues: CASSFGGGNTEAFF.

The V gene is TRBV5-4, the J gene TRBJ1-1; D remains unclear. V was cut by 3 bases and J by 0 bases, with 9 bases left in between. Germline CDR1 is SGHNT and CDR2 is YYREEE (reference sequence). The CDR3 contains 14 residues. The chain's CDR3 is CASSSWTVNTEAFF. CDR3 DNA sequence: TGTGCCAGCAGCTCATGGACGGTGAACACTGAAGCTTTCTTT.

Here the CDR3 DNA reads TGTGCCAGCAGCTTGGGTTTTCCGGATACGCAGTATTTT. Protein: CASSLGFPDTQYF. The chain combines TRBV5-6 with TRBJ2-3; D gene ambiguous. Germline values: CDR1 SGHDT, CDR2 YYEEEE. The ends were cut back, 0 bases at V and 6 bases at J, with 8 bases in the middle. The CDR3 length is 13 residues.

This CDR3 reads CASSKIQGGTEAFF. The CDR3 DNA reads TGCGCCAGCAGTAAAATTCAGGGAGGGACTGAAGCTTTCTTT. V and J are TRBV10-1 and TRBJ1-1; D perhaps matches TRBD1 (5 bases). Germline CDR1 and CDR2: WNHNN and SYGVQD (reference sequence). Between the trimmed V and J ends, which lost 5 bases and 5 bases, there was a span of 15 bases. The CDR3 consists of 14 residues.

The chain employs TRBV6-1 and TRBJ2-1; TRBD2 matches at 8 bases. The CDR3 contains 15 residues. Germline CDR1 is MNHNS and CDR2 is SASEGT. Unmatched junction bases numbered 12, after V lost 5 bases and J lost 9 bases. DNA for the CDR3: TGTGCCAGCAGTACTATTAGCGGGATTAGCACTGAGCAGTTCTTC. Translating gives CASSTISGISTEQFF.

This clone was counted once. This sequence joins TRBV7-2 and TRBJ1-1; 8 nucleotides line up with TRBD1. Trimming cost V 2 bases and J 1 base; bases outside gene matches: 9. The CDR3 consists of 17 residues. Germline CDR1 is SGHTA and CDR2 is FQGNSA. CDR3 residues: CASSLLARGPQNTEAFF. The DNA of the CDR3 is TGTGCCAGCAGCTTATTGGCCAGGGGGCCCCAGAACACTGAAGCTTTCTTT.

V and J are TRBV5-1 and TRBJ1-4, with D perhaps matching TRBD1 (5 bases). The CDR3 consists of 15 residues. CDR1 SGHRS and CDR2 YFSETQ come from the germline V gene. Trimming stripped 4 bases from V and 4 bases from J, with 14 bases between. Here the CDR3 reads CASSPGTLVNEKLFF. In DNA form, the CDR3 reads TGCGCCAGCAGCCCCGGGACCCTAGTTAATGAAAAACTGTTTTTT.